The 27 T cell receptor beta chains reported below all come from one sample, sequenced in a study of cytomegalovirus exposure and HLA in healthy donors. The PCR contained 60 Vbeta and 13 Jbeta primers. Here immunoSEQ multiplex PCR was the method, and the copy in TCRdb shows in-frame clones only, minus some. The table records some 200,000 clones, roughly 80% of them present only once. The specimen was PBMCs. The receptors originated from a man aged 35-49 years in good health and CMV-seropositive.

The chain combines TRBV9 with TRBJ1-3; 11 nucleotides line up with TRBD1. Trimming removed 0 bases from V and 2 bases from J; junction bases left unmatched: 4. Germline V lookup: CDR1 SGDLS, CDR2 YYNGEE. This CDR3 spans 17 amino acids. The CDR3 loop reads CASSVEGQGVAGNTIYF. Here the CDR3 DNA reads TGTGCCAGCAGCGTAGAGGGACAGGGGGTGGCTGGAAACACCATATATTTT. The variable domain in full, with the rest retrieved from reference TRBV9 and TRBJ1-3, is DSGVTQTPKHLITATGQRVTLRCSPRSGDLSVYWYQQSLDQGLQFLIQYYNGEERAKGNILERFSAQQFPDLHSELNLSSLELGDSALYFCASSVEGQGVAGNTIYFGEGSWLTVV.

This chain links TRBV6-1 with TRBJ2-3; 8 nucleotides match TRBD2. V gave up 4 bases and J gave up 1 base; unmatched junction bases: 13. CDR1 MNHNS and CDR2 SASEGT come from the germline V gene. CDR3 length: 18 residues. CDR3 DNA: TGTGCCAGCAGTGGGCAGGTCGCGGGGGGCTTCCGCACAGATACGCAGTATTTT. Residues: CASSGQVAGGFRTDTQYF.

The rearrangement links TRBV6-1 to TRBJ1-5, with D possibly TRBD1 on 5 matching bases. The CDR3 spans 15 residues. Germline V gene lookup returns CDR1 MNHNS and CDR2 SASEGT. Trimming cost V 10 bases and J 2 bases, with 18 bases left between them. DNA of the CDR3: TGTGCCACCATTCGGGGGGGAGTCGGCAATCAGCCCCAGCATTTT. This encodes CATIRGGVGNQPQHF.

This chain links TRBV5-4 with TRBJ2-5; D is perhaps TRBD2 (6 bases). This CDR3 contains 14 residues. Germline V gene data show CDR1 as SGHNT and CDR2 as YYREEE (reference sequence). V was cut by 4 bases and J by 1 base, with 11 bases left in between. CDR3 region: CASSGGTFQETQYF. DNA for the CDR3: TGTGCCAGCAGCGGGGGGACTTTCCAAGAGACCCAGTACTTC.

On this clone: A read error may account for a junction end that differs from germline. Written as DNA, the CDR3 is TGTGCCAGCGCAATCTCAAACATCGGGGAGCTGTTTTTT. This encodes CASAISNIGELFF. V is TRBV27 and J is TRBJ2-2; D remains unclear. CDR1 and CDR2 from the germline V gene are MNHEY and SMNVEV (reference sequence). The CDR3 extends over 13 amino acids.

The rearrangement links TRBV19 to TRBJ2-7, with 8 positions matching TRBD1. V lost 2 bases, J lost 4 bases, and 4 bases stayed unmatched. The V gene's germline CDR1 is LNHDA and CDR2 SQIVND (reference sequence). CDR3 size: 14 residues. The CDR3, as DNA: TGTGCCAGTAGTATACGGACAGGGAATTACGAGCAGTACTTC. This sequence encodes CASSIRTGNYEQYF.

CDR3 sequence (DNA): TGTGCCAGCGTACCGGGACAGACTATGAACACTGAAGCTTTCTTT. Protein: CASVPGQTMNTEAFF. The chain recombines TRBV18 with TRBJ1-1; 7 bases match TRBD1. Germline trimming cut 8 bases from V and 0 bases from J; bases unmatched to any gene: 9. Germline V gene lookup returns CDR1 KGHSH and CDR2 LQKENI. The CDR3 has 15 residues.

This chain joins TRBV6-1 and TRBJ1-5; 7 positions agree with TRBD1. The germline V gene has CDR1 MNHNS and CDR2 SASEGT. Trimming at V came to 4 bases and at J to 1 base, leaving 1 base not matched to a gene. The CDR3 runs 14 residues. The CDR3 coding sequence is TGTGCCAGCAGTGGCAGGGGGAGCAATCAGCCCCAGCATTTT. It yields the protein CASSGRGSNQPQHF.

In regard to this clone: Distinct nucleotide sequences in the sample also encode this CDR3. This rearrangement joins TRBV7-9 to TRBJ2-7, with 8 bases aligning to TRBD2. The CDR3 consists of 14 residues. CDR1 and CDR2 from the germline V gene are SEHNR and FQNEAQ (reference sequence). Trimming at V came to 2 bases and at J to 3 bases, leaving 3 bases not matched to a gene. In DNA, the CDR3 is TGTGCCAGCAGCTTACCGGGGGGGAGCTACGAGCAGTACTTC. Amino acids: CASSLPGGSYEQYF.

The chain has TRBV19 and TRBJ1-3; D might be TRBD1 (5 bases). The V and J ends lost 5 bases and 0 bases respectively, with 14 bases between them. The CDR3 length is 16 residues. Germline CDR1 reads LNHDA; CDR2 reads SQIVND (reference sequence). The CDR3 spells CASSLLEGDSGNTIYF. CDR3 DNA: TGTGCCAGTAGTCTCTTGGAAGGGGACTCTGGAAACACCATATATTTT.

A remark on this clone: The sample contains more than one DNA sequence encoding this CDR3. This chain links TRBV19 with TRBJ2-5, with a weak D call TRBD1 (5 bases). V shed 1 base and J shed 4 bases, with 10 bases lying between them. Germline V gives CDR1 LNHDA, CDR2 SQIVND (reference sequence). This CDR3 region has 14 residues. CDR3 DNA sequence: TGTGCCAGTAGTATAGGTCAGGGATTAGAGACCCAGTACTTC. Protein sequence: CASSIGQGLETQYF.

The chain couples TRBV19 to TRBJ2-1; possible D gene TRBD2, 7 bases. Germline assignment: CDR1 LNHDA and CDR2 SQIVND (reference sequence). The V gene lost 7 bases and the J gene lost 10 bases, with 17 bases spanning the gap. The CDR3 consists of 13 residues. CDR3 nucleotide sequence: TGTGCCAGTACCCGGTCGGGGGGCAGGGAGCAGTTCTTC. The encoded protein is CASTRSGGREQFF.

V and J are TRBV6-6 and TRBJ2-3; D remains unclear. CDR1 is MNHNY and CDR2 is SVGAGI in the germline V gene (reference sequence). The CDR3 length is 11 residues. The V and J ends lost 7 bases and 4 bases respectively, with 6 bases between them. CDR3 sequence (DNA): TGTGCCAGCACCCAGGCAGATACGCAGTATTTT. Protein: CASTQADTQYF.

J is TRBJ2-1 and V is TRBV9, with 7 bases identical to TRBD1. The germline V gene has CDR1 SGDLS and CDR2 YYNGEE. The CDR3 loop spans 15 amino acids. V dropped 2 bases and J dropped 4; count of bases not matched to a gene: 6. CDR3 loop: CASSVEGQPYNEQFF. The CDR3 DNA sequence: TGTGCCAGCAGCGTCGAGGGACAGCCTTACAATGAGCAGTTCTTC.

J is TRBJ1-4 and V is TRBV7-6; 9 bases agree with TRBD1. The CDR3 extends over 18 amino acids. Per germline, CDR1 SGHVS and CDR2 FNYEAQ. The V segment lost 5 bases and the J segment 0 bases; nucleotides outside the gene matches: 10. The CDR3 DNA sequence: TGTGCCAGCAGCCGACCGGGACAGGGCGTTTCAACTAATGAAAAACTGTTTTTT. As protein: CASSRPGQGVSTNEKLFF.

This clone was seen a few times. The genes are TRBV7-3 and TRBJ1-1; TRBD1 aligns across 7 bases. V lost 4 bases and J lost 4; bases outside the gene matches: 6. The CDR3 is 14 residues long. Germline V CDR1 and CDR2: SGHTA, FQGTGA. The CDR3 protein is CASSSTGKGTEAFF. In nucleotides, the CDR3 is TGTGCCAGCAGCTCGACAGGGAAAGGCACTGAAGCTTTCTTT.

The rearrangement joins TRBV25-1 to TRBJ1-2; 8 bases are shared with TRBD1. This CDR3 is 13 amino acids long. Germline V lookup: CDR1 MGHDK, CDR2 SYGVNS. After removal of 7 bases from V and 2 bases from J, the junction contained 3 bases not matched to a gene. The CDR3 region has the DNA TGTGCCAGCAAGGACAGGGTAAACTATGGCTACACCTTC. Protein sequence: CASKDRVNYGYTF.

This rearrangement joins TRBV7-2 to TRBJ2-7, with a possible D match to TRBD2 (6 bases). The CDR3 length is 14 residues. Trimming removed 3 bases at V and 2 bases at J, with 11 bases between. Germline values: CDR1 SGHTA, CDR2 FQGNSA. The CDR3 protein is CASSFRGETYEQYF. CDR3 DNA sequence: TGTGCCAGCAGCTTCCGCGGGGAAACCTACGAGCAGTACTTC. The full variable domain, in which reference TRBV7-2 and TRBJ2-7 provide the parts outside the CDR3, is GAGVSQSPSNKVTEKGKDVELRCDPISGHTALYWYRQSLGQGLEFLIYFQGNSAPDKSGLPSDRFSAERTGGSVSTLTIQRTQQEDSAVYLCASSFRGETYEQYFGPGTRLTVT.

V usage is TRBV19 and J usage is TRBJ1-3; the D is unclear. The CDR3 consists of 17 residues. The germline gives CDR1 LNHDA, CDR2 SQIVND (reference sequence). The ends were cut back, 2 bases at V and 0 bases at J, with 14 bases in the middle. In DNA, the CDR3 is TGTGCCAGTAGTATACTCCCGAGCGACGGCTCTGGAAACACCATATATTTT. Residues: CASSILPSDGSGNTIYF.

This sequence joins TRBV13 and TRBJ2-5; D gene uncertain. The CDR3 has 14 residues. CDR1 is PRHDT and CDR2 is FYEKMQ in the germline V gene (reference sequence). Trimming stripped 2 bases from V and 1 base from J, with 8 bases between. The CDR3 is CASSLKASQETQYF. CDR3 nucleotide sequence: TGTGCCAGCAGCTTAAAGGCTAGCCAAGAGACCCAGTACTTC.

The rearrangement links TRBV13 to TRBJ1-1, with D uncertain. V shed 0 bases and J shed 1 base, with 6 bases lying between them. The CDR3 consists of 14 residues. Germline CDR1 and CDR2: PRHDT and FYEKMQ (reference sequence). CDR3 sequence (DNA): TGTGCCAGCAGCTTAGGAACGCGGAACACTGAAGCTTTCTTT. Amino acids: CASSLGTRNTEAFF. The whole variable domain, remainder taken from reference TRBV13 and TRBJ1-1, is AAGVIQSPRHLIKEKRETATLKCYPIPRHDTVYWYQQGPGQDPQFLISFYEKMQSDKGSIPDRFSAQQFSDYHSELNMSSLELGDSALYFCASSLGTRNTEAFFGQGTRLTVV.

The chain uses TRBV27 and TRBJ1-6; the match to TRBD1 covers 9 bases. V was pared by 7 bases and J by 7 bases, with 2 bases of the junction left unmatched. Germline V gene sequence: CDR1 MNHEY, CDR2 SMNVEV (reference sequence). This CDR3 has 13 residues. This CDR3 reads CASKGQGNSPLHF. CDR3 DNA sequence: TGTGCCAGCAAGGGACAGGGCAATTCACCCCTCCACTTT.

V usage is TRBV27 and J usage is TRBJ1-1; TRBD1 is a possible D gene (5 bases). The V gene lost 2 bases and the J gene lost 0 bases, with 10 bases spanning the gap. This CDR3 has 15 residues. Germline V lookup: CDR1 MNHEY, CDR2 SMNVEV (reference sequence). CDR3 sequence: CASSLLQAMNTEAFF. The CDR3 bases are TGTGCCAGCAGTTTACTACAGGCCATGAACACTGAAGCTTTCTTT.

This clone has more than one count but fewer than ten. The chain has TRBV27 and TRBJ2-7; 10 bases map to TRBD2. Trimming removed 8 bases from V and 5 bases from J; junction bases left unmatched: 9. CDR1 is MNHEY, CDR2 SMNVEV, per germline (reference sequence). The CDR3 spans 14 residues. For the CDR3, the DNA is TGTGCCAGCGGAAGTAGCGGGGGGAAGAACGAGCAGTACTTC. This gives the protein CASGSSGGKNEQYF.

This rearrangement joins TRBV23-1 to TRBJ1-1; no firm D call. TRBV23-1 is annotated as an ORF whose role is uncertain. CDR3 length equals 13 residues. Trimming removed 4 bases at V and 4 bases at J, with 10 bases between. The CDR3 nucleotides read TGCGCCAGCAGTCGATACTCCTGCACTGAAGCTTTCTTT. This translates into CASSRYSCTEAFF.

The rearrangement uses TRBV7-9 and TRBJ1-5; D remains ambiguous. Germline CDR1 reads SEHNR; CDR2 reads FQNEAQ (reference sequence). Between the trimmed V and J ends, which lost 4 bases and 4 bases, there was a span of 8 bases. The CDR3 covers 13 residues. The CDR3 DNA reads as TGTGCCAGCAGCTCACGAGAAAATCAGCCCCAGCATTTT. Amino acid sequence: CASSSRENQPQHF.

The CDR3, as DNA: TGTGCCAGCAGTCTCGGGACAGCAACAGATACGCAGTATTTT. Translated, it gives CASSLGTATDTQYF. V is TRBV27 and J is TRBJ2-3; 7 nucleotides match TRBD1. This CDR3 contains 14 residues. V lost 5 bases and J lost 3; bases outside the gene matches: 5. Looked up from germline, CDR1 is MNHEY and CDR2 is SMNVEV (reference sequence).